The 13 T cell receptor beta chains in this list originate from one sample, sequenced in a study of CDR3 diversity in severe acne. TCRdb re-analysed the PCR reads in MiXCR, keeping a single row per CDR3 protein. Of around 100,000 distinct CDR3 sequences listed, 51% are singletons. The sequencing sample was made of blood. Every receptor here comes from a male donor with acne.

In this sample, this clonotype turned up a few times. This rearrangement joins TRBV30 to TRBJ1-5; D is unclear. Trimming removed 2 bases at V and 7 bases at J, with 15 bases between. Germline loops: CDR1 GTSNPN, CDR2 SVGIG (reference sequence). The CDR3 is 14 residues long. The CDR3: CAWSLGGNGQPQHF. DNA for the CDR3: TGTGCCTGGAGTCTTGGTGGTAACGGACAGCCCCAGCATTTT.

Comment on this clonotype: This may arise from a read error, as a much more abundant clone is one base away. This chain joins TRBV5-6 and TRBJ1-2, with no clear D. This CDR3 is 14 amino acids long. Trimming took off 4 bases at V and 0 bases at J, with 10 bases between the two ends. Germline V gives CDR1 SGHDT, CDR2 YYEEEE. CDR3 DNA: TGTGCCAGCAGCCCCGAGCTGCCTAACTATGGCTACACCTTC. It specifies CASSPELPNYGYTF. The full variable domain, with the rest looked up from reference TRBV5-6 and TRBJ1-2, is DAGVTQSPTHLIKTRGQQVTLRCSPKSGHDTVSWYQQALGQGPQFIFQYYEEEERQRGNFPDRFSGHQFPNYSSELNVNALLLGDSALYLCASSPELPNYGYTFGSGTRLTVV.

The chain employs TRBV7-9 and TRBJ2-1; tentatively, D is TRBD1 (6 bases). The V gene lost 5 bases and the J gene lost 4 bases, with 12 bases spanning the gap. The germline V gene encodes CDR1 SEHNR and CDR2 FQNEAQ (reference sequence). The CDR3 contains 14 residues. CDR3 protein: CASSARGGYNEQFF. CDR3 in DNA: TGTGCCAGCAGCGCCAGAGGGGGATACAATGAGCAGTTCTTC.

This chain links TRBV29-1 with TRBJ2-7; weak D call: TRBD1 (6 bases). This CDR3 is built from 12 residues. Germline CDR1 is SQVTM and CDR2 is ANQGSEA. V gave up 7 bases and J gave up 3 bases, with 13 bases separating them. The CDR3 region is CSAGQSFYEQYF. CDR3 nucleotides: TGCAGCGCTGGACAGTCTTTCTACGAGCAGTACTTC.

This clonotype was seen a handful of times. The chain recombines TRBV10-1 with TRBJ2-7; 7 bases agree with TRBD2. The CDR3 extends over 17 amino acids. Germline CDR1 is WNHNN and CDR2 is SYGVQD (reference sequence). The V and J ends lost 0 bases and 5 bases, in that order; junction bases with no gene match: 13. Written as DNA, the CDR3 is TGCGCCAGCAGTGAGTCGGGCGGGAGTTTAAAGGAGGACGAGCAGTACTTC. Protein product: CASSESGGSLKEDEQYF.

The gene calls are TRBV15 and TRBJ2-3, with D perhaps matching TRBD2 (7 bases). Germline loops: CDR1 LNHNV, CDR2 YYDKDF (reference sequence). V lost 3 bases and J lost 4, with 20 bases in between. This CDR3 has 17 amino acids. DNA for the CDR3: TGTGCCACCAGCAGTAGGGGGGCGGGAGAGGTGGCAGATACGCAGTATTTT. The encoded protein is CATSSRGAGEVADTQYF.

V usage is TRBV11-2 and J usage is TRBJ1-6; D possibly corresponds to TRBD1 (5 bases). Germline V gives CDR1 SGHAT, CDR2 FQNNGV. Trimming removed 1 base at V and 16 bases at J, with 11 bases between. This CDR3 spans 12 amino acids. The CDR3 sequence: CASSLARGVLHF. The CDR3, as DNA: TGTGCCAGCAGCTTAGCACGGGGGGTTCTCCACTTT.

As concerns this clonotype: A much larger clonotype is one base distant, so this may be a read error. The chain recombines TRBV7-9 with TRBJ1-1; D gene unclear. Germline V gene sequence: CDR1 SEHNR, CDR2 FQNEAQ (reference sequence). The CDR3 has 13 residues. Trimming took 2 bases from V and 4 from J, leaving 8 bases between them. Here the CDR3 DNA reads TGTGCCAGCAGCTTATCCCTTTCCACTGAAGCTTTCTTT. Its translation is CASSLSLSTEAFF.

This clonotype has only a few counts. The genes are TRBV11-3 and TRBJ2-3; D is ambiguous. Germline CDR1 is SGHNT and CDR2 is YENEEA. The CDR3 contains 14 residues. V was clipped by 3 bases and J by 5 bases, with 12 bases between them. The CDR3 DNA sequence: TGTGCCAGCAGCTTTGGGCAGTTGGGAGATACGCAGTATTTT. It codes for CASSFGQLGDTQYF. The whole variable domain, filled in from reference TRBV11-3 and TRBJ2-3, reads EAGVVQSPRYKIIEKKQPVAFWCNPISGHNTLYWYLQNLGQGPELLIRYENEEAVDDSQLPKDRFSAERLKGVDSTLKIQPAELGDSAVYLCASSFGQLGDTQYFGPGTRLTVL.

This clonotype was counted many times. The chain couples TRBV24-1 to TRBJ1-5; no clear D gene. There are 14 residues in the CDR3. The V gene's germline CDR1 is KGHDR and CDR2 SFDVKD. Trimming took 3 bases from V and 0 from J, leaving 5 bases between them. The CDR3 DNA reads as TGTGCCACCAGTGATATTAATAGCAATCAGCCCCAGCATTTT. This encodes CATSDINSNQPQHF.

V gene TRBV25-1 combines with J gene TRBJ2-5; D is possibly TRBD2 (5 bases). The CDR3 is 13 residues long. The V and J ends lost 6 bases and 2 bases respectively, with 10 bases between them. Germline V gene lookup returns CDR1 MGHDK and CDR2 SYGVNS. DNA of the CDR3: TGTGCCAGCAGCTCTCGGGAACAAGAGACCCAGTACTTC. Translated, it gives CASSSREQETQYF.

The V call is TRBV7-2, the J call TRBJ2-7; no reliable D call. Germline V gene lookup returns CDR1 SGHTA and CDR2 FQGNSA. CDR3 length: 12 residues. Trimming left V 2 bases short and J 2 bases short, with 4 bases between. The CDR3 bases are TGTGCCAGCAGCTTACGGACCTACGAGCAGTACTTC. It codes for CASSLRTYEQYF.

On this clonotype itself: Relative to the germline gene, one junction end is altered; a read error may explain this. V is TRBV10-1 and J is TRBJ2-7, with D tentatively TRBD1 (6 bases). This CDR3 spans 16 amino acids. The germline gives CDR1 WNHNN, CDR2 SYGVQD (reference sequence). The CDR3 region is CASSGSRDTRTYKQYF. The CDR3 bases are TGCGCCAGCAGTGGATCCCGGGACACAAGAACCTACAAGCAGTACTTC.